This T cell receptor beta chain is from a study of T cell repertoires in cytomegalovirus infection. CDR3 length equals 16 residues. CDR1 and CDR2 (germline): SGHTA, FQGNSA. The junction had 6 bases not matched to a gene; V was cut back by 5 bases and J by 2 bases. One entry per CDR3 protein results from TCRdb running MiXCR on the reads. The data contain over 250,000 distinct CDR3 sequences, about 25% of them seen just once; the ten biggest clones take up about 15%. Findings and limits, study-wide: CMV-specific HLA-C-restricted TCR beta clonotypes dominated the ex vivo response.

This clonotype was detected ten times or more. The antigen remains undetermined. The chain is built from TRBV7-2 and TRBJ2-3, with TRBD2 matching 11 bases. The sequence was obtained from a human donor in good health (CMV status not recorded). Some clones in this sample may be carry-over from other donors' samples. The sequenced sample consisted of PBMCs. This CDR3 reads CASSPGTSGHTDTQYF. The CDR3 nucleotides read TGTGCCAGCAGCCCGGGGACTAGCGGACACACAGATACGCAGTATTTT.